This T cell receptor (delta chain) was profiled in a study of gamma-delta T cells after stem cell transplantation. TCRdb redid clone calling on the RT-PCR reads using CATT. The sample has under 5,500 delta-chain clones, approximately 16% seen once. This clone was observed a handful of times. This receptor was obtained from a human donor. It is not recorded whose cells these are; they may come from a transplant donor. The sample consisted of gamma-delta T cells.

CDR3 protein: CALGKCPDPGGYTDKLIF. DNA for the CDR3: TGTGCTCTTGGGAAATGTCCCGATCCTGGGGGTTACACCGATAAACTCATCTTT. The genes are TRDV1 and TRDJ1; TRDD3 aligns across 7 bases. The CDR3 is 18 amino acids. Per germline, CDR1 TSWWSYY and CDR2 QGS. The ends lost 5 bases at V and 0 bases at J; junction bases unmatched: 15.